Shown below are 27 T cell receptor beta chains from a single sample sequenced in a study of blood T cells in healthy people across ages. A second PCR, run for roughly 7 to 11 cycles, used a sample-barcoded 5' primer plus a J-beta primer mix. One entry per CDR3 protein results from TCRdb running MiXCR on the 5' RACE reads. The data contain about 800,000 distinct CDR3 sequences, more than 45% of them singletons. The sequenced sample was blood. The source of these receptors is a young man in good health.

CDR3 DNA: TGTGCCAGCAGCTTTGTTTCGGGGGGCGATACGCAGTATTTT. Translation: CASSFVSGGDTQYF. The V and J genes are TRBV7-2 and TRBJ2-3, with D possibly TRBD2 on 7 matching bases. Looked up from germline, CDR1 is SGHTA and CDR2 is FQGNSA. Trimming shortened V by 3 bases and J by 6 bases, and 13 bases separated the two germline ends. The CDR3 extends over 14 amino acids.

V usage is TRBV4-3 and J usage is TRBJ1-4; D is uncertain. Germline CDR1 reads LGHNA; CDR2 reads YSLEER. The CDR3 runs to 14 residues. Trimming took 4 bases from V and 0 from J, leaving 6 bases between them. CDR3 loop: CASSPDATNEKLFF. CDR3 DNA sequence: TGCGCCAGCAGCCCAGACGCAACTAATGAAAAACTGTTTTTT.

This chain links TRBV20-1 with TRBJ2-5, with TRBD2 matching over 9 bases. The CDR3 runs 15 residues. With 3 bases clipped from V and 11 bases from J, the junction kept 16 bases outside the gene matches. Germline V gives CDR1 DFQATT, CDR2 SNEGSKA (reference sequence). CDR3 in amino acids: CSARNLLAGFGEQYF. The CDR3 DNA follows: TGCAGTGCTAGGAACCTTCTAGCGGGGTTTGGTGAGCAGTACTTC.

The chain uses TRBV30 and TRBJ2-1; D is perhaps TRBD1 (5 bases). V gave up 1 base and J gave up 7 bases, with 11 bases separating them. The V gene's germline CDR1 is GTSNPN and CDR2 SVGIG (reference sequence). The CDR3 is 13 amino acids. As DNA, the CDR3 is TGTGCCTGGAGTGGCAGGGTCATGAATGAGCAGTTCTTC. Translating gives CAWSGRVMNEQFF.

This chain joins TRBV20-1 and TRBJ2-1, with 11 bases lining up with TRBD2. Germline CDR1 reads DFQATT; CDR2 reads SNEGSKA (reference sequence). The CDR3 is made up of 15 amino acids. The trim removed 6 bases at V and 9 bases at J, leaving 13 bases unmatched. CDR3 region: CSAPQGTSGFSEQFF. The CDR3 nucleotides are TGCAGTGCACCGCAGGGGACTAGCGGTTTTTCTGAGCAGTTCTTC.

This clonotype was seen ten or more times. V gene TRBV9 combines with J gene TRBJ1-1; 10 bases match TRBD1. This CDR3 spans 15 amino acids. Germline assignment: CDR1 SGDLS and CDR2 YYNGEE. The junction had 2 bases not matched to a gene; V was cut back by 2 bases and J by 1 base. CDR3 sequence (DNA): TGTGCCAGCAGCGTGGGGACAGGGGCGAACACTGAAGCTTTCTTT. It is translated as CASSVGTGANTEAFF.

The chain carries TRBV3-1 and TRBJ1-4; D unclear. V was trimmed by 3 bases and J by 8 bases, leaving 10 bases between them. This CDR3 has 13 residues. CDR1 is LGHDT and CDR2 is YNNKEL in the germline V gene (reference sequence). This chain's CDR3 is CASSQHSEEKLFF. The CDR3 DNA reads TGTGCCAGCAGCCAGCACAGCGAGGAAAAACTGTTTTTT.

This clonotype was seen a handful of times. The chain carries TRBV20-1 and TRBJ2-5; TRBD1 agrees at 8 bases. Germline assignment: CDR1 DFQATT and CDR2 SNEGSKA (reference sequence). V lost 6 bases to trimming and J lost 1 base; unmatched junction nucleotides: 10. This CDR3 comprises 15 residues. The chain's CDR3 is CSAIPGTGGQETQYF. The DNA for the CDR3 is TGCAGTGCGATCCCCGGGACAGGAGGCCAAGAGACCCAGTACTTC.

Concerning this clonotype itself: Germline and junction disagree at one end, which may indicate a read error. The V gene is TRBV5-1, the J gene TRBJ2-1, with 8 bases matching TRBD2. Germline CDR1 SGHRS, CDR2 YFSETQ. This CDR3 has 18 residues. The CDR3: CASSLLGLAAASYNGQFF. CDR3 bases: TGCGCCAGCAGCCTACTCGGACTAGCTGCTGCCTCATACAATGGGCAGTTCTTC.

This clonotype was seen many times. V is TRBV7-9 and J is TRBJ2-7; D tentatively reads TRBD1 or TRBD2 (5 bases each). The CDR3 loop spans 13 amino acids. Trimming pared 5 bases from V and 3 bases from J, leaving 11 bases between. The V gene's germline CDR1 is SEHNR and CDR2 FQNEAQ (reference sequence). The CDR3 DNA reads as TGTGCCAGCAGCCCGGGACCCAGCTACGAGCAGTACTTC. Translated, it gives CASSPGPSYEQYF.

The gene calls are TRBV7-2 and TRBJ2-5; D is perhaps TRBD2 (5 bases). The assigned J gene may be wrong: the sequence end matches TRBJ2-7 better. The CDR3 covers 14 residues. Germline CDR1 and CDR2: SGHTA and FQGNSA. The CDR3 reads CASSLEGSDYEQYF. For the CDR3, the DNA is TGTGCCAGCAGCTTAGAGGGTAGCGACTACGAGCAGTACTTC.

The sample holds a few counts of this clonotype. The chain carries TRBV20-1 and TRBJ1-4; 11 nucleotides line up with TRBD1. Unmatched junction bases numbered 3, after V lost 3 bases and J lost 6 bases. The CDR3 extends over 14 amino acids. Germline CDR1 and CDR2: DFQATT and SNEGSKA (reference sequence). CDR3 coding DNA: TGCAGTGCTAGGAGGGGACAGGGGGATGAAAAACTGTTTTTT. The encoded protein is CSARRGQGDEKLFF.

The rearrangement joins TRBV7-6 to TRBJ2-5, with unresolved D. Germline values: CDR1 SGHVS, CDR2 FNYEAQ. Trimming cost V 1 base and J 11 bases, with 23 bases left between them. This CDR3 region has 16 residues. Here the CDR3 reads CASSLETSTAGGEQYF. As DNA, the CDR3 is TGTGCCAGCAGCTTAGAGACCAGTACGGCAGGTGGTGAGCAGTACTTC.

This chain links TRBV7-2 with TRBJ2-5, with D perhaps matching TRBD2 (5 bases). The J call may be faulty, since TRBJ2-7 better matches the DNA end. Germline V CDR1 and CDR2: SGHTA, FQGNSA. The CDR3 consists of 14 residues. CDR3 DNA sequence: TGTGCCAGCAGCTTAAACTCCGCTAGCAGCGAGCAGTACTTC. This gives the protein CASSLNSASSEQYF.

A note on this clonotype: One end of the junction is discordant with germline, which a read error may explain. This chain's CDR3 is CAGSLSGGTQYF. The CDR3 nucleotides are TGTGCCGGCAGCCTAAGCGGGGGGACCCAGTACTTC. The rearrangement links TRBV3-1 to TRBJ2-5; 8 nucleotides line up with TRBD2. Germline V gene lookup returns CDR1 LGHDT and CDR2 YNNKEL (reference sequence). CDR3 size: 12 residues.

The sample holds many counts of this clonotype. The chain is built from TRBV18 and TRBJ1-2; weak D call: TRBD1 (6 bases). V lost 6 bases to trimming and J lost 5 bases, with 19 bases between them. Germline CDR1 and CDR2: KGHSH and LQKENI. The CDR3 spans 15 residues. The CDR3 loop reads CASSRQATGRYGYTF. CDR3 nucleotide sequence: TGTGCCAGCTCCCGACAGGCCACGGGGCGATATGGCTACACCTTC.

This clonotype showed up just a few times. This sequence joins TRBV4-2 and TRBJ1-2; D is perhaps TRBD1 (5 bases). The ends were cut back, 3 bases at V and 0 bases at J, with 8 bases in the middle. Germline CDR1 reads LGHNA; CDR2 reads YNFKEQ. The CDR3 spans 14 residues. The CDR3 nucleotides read TGTGCCAGCAGCCAGGGACGGACTAACTATGGCTACACCTTC. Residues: CASSQGRTNYGYTF.

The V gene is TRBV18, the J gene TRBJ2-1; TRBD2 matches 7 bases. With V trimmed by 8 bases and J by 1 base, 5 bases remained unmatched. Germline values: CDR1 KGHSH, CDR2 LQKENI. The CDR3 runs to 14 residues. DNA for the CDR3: TGTGCCAGCCACCGGACTAGTTCCTACAATGAGCAGTTCTTC. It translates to CASHRTSSYNEQFF.

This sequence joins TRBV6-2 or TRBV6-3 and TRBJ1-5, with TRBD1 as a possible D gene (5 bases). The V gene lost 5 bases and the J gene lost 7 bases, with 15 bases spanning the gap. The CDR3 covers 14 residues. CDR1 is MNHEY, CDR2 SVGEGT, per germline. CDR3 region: CASSHRGGGQPQHF. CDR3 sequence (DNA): TGTGCCAGCAGTCATCGGGGCGGAGGACAGCCCCAGCATTTT.

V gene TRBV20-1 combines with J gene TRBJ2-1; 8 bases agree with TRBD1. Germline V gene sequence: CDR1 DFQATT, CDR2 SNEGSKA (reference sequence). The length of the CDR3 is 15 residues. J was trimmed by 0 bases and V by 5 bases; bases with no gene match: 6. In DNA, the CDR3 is TGCAGTGCTCGGGATACAGGGGGCTCCTACAATGAGCAGTTCTTC. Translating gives CSARDTGGSYNEQFF.

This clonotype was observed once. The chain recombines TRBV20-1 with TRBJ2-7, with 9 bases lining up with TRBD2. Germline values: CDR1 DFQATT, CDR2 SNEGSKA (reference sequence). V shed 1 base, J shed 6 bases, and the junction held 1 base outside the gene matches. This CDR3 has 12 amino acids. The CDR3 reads CSARGSGSEQYF. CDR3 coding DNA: TGCAGTGCTAGAGGTAGCGGGAGCGAGCAGTACTTC.

The CDR3 coding sequence is TGTGCCAGCAGCTTAACGGGACAGCCGAACAATGAGCAGTTCTTC. Its translation: CASSLTGQPNNEQFF. This chain links TRBV7-3 with TRBJ2-1; 7 bases are a match to TRBD1. CDR1 and CDR2 from the germline V gene are SGHTA and FQGTGA. This CDR3 contains 15 residues. With 0 bases clipped from V and 5 bases from J, the junction kept 4 bases outside the gene matches. The variable domain in full, with the rest retrieved from reference TRBV7-3 and TRBJ2-1, is GAGVSQTPSNKVTEKGKYVELRCDPISGHTALYWYRQSLGQGPEFLIYFQGTGAADDSGLPNDRFFAVRPEGSVSTLKIQRTERGDSAVYLCASSLTGQPNNEQFFGPGTRLTVL.

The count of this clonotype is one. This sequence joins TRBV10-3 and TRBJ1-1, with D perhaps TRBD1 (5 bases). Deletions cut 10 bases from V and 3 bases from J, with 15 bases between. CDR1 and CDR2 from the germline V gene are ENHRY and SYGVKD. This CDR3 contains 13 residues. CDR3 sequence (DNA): TGTGCCAGTCGAGGGACCTCTGACACTGAAGCTTTCTTT. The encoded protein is CASRGTSDTEAFF.

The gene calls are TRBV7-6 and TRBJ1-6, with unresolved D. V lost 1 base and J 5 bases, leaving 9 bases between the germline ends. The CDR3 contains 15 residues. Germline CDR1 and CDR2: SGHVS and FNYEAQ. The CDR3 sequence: CASSLGSSNNSPLHF. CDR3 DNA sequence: TGTGCCAGCAGCTTAGGGTCTAGCAATAATTCACCCCTCCACTTT.

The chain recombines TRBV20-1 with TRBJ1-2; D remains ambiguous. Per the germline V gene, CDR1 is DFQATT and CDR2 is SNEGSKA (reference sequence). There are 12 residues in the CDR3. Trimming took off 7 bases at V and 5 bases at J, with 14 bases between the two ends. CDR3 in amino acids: CSGILSDYGYTF. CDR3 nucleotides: TGCAGTGGAATTCTGTCGGATTATGGCTACACCTTC.

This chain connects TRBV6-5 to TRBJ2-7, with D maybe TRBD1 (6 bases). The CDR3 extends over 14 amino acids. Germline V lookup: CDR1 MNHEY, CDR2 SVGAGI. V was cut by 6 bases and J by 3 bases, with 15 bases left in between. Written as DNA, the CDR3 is TGTGCCAGCAGGCCTACGACAGGCCTCTACGAGCAGTACTTC. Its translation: CASRPTTGLYEQYF.

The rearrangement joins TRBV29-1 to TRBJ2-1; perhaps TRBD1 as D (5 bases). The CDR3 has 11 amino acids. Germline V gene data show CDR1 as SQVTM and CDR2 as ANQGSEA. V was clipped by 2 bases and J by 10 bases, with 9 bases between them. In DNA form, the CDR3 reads TGCAGCGTTGAAAGGGGTGCGGAGCAGTTCTTC. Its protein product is CSVERGAEQFF.